This passage covers 21 T cell receptor beta chains from one sample sequenced in a study of CXCR3-negative and CXCR3-positive naive CD8 T cells. The authors made the TRB cDNA libraries by 5' RACE using UMI labels. TCRdb reprocessed the 5' RACE reads, keeping one entry per CDR3 protein, no DNA. The sample table sets out about 130,000 distinct CDR3 sequences. Specimen: naive CXCR3- CD8+ T cells from blood. The subset denotes: CD45RO-CCR7+CD27+CD95- naive CD8+ T cells lacking CXCR3 (TNR3-). The receptors come from a human donor in good health. Some clones in this sample may be carry-over from other donors' samples.

The CDR3 here is CASSQVNGGSYNEQFF. This chain links TRBV4-3 with TRBJ2-1; the D call from TCRdb, TRBD1, cannot be confirmed without DNA. The CDR3 loop spans 16 amino acids. Per the germline V gene, CDR1 is LGHNA and CDR2 is YSLEER.

This chain joins TRBV5-1 and TRBJ2-5; lacking DNA, the TRBD1 call made by TCRdb goes unchecked. Germline assignment: CDR1 SGHRS and CDR2 YFSETQ. The CDR3 length is 16 residues. CDR3 protein: CASSFGYRDRQETQYF.

This CDR3 reads CASSSSKGYYEQYF. The chain has TRBV12-3 or TRBV12-4 and TRBJ2-7. The CDR3 covers 14 residues.

The gene calls are TRBV7-3 and TRBJ2-1; TCRdb outputs TRBD2, but without DNA this stays unchecked. CDR1 and CDR2 (germline): SGHTA, FQGTGA. This CDR3 comprises 15 residues. The CDR3 reads CASSQTREGRNEQFF. Full variable domain (outside the CDR3, taken from reference TRBV7-3 and TRBJ2-1): GAGVSQTPSNKVTEKGKYVELRCDPISGHTALYWYRQSLGQGPEFLIYFQGTGAADDSGLPNDRFFAVRPEGSVSTLKIQRTERGDSAVYLCASSQTREGRNEQFFGPGTRLTVL.

J is TRBJ2-3 and V is TRBV6-6; with no DNA, the TCRdb D assignment of TRBD1 cannot be verified. Germline-derived CDR1 and CDR2 are MNHNY and SVGAGI (reference sequence). There are 14 residues in the CDR3. CDR3 sequence: CASSLGRFTDTQYF.

J is TRBJ2-4 and V is TRBV23-1. TRBV23-1 falls under the ORF class, with uncertain function. This CDR3 spans 14 amino acids. CDR3 sequence reads: CASSLGSAKNIQYF.

The rearrangement links TRBV29-1 to TRBJ2-1. CDR1 is SQVTM and CDR2 is ANQGSEA in the germline V gene. This CDR3 has 11 residues. CDR3 region: CSSRTGNEQFF.

The CDR3 region is CASSFGGAYNEQFF. J is TRBJ2-1 and V is TRBV28. The CDR3 covers 14 residues. Germline V lookup: CDR1 MDHEN, CDR2 SYDVKM.

This chain connects TRBV28 to TRBJ1-2; the D gene TCRdb calls, TRBD1, cannot be checked with no DNA. The CDR3 is 12 amino acids. Germline-derived CDR1 and CDR2 are MDHEN and SYDVKM. The CDR3 is CASDRGNYGYTF.

This chain links TRBV7-9 with TRBJ2-2. Germline V gene sequence: CDR1 SEHNR, CDR2 FQNEAQ (reference sequence). The CDR3 consists of 11 residues. The CDR3 here is CASSLVGELFF. Full variable domain (outside the CDR3, taken from reference TRBV7-9 and TRBJ2-2): DTGVSQNPRHKITKRGQNVTFRCDPISEHNRLYWYRQTLGQGPEFLTYFQNEAQLEKSRLLSDRFSAERPKGSFSTLEIQRTEQGDSAMYLCASSLVGELFFGEGSRLTVL.

The chain links TRBV18 to TRBJ2-5; TCRdb picks TRBD1, but there is no DNA to check that call. Looked up from germline, CDR1 is KGHSH and CDR2 is LQKENI. The CDR3 runs to 14 residues. The CDR3 sequence is CASSSEGAGETQYF.

The genes are TRBV7-9 and TRBJ1-2; TCRdb selects TRBD1, and the lack of DNA leaves this call unchecked. This CDR3 region has 15 residues. Germline V gene sequence: CDR1 SEHNR, CDR2 FQNEAQ (reference sequence). The CDR3 reads CASSLPGTGLSGYTF.

The chain couples TRBV15 to TRBJ2-3; TCRdb names TRBD2, which stays unverified in the absence of DNA. Per germline, CDR1 LNHNV and CDR2 YYDKDF (reference sequence). The CDR3 totals 17 residues. Here the CDR3 reads CATSRDRLAGGVDTQYF.

The V and J genes are TRBV19 and TRBJ2-2; with no DNA, the TCRdb D assignment of TRBD2 cannot be verified. The CDR3 loop spans 17 amino acids. The germline V gene encodes CDR1 LNHDA and CDR2 SQIVND (reference sequence). This CDR3 is CASRGLAGISNTGELFF.

The V gene is TRBV6-2 or TRBV6-3, the J gene TRBJ1-2. CDR1 is MNHEY and CDR2 is SVGEGT in the germline V gene. This CDR3 contains 13 residues. CDR3 residues: CASSYSPYYGYTF.

The chain recombines TRBV4-1 with TRBJ1-1; the D call from TCRdb, TRBD1, cannot be confirmed without DNA. The germline CDR1 and CDR2 sequences are MGHRA and YSYEKL. The CDR3 extends over 13 amino acids. The CDR3 sequence is CASSQPLQGEAFF.

The chain links TRBV10-2 to TRBJ2-1; TCRdb picks TRBD2, but there is no DNA to check that call. CDR1 and CDR2 from the germline V gene are WSHSY and SAAADI. The CDR3 is made up of 15 amino acids. CDR3 protein: CASTNYNSGNNEQFF.

The chain is built from TRBV12-3 or TRBV12-4 and TRBJ2-5. The CDR3 sequence is 12 residues long. The CDR3 here is CASRMWDTTQYF.

The chain uses TRBV10-3 and TRBJ2-7; TCRdb selects TRBD1, and the lack of DNA leaves this call unchecked. The CDR3 has 13 amino acids. Germline CDR1 reads ENHRY; CDR2 reads SYGVKD. The CDR3 spells CAIREGGGYEQYF.

The chain employs TRBV19 and TRBJ2-1; TCRdb's D gene call, TRBD1, goes unchecked for lack of DNA. The CDR3 runs 18 residues. Germline lookup yields CDR1 LNHDA and CDR2 SQIVND (reference sequence). The CDR3 is CASKPRTGGFGGLTEQFF.

The CDR3 sequence is CASSLGTAHGYTF. This chain uses TRBV5-5 with TRBJ1-2. Germline V CDR1 and CDR2: SGHKS, YYEKEE (reference sequence). This CDR3 is 13 amino acids long.